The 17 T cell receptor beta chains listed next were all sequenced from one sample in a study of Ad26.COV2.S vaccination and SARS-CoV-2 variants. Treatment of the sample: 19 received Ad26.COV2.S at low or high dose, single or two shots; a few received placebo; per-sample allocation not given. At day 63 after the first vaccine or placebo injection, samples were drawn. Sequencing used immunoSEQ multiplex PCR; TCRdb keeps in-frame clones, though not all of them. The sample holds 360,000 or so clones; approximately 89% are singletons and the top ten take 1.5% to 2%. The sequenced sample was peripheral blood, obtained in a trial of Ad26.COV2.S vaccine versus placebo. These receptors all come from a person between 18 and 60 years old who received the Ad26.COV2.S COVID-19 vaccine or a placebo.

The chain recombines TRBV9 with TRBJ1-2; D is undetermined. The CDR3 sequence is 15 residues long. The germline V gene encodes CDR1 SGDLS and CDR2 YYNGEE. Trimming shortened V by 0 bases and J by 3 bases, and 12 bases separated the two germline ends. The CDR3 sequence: CASSVDGGHDYGYTF. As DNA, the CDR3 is TGTGCCAGCAGCGTAGATGGTGGCCACGACTATGGCTACACCTTC.

The CDR3 here is CASSPMGSTDTQYF. The CDR3 DNA sequence: TGTGCCAGCAGCCCCATGGGCTCAACCGATACGCAGTATTTT. V is TRBV11-3 and J is TRBJ2-3; D gene uncertain. With 5 bases removed from V and 6 bases from J, the gap between germline ends came to 15 bases. The CDR3 loop spans 14 amino acids. Germline loops: CDR1 SGHNT, CDR2 YENEEA.

The DNA for the CDR3 is TGTGCCAGTAGTTCATGGACAGGGACCGGCGAGCAGTACTTC. This encodes CASSSWTGTGEQYF. The V gene is TRBV19, the J gene TRBJ2-7, with TRBD1 identical over 8 bases. CDR3 length: 14 residues. V was pared by 5 bases and J by 6 bases, with 9 bases of the junction left unmatched. CDR1 is LNHDA and CDR2 is SQIVND in the germline V gene (reference sequence). The whole variable domain, remainder taken from reference TRBV19 and TRBJ2-7, is DGGITQSPKYLFRKEGQNVTLSCEQNLNHDAMYWYRQDPGQGLRLIYYSQIVNDFQKGDIAEGYSVSREKKESFPLTVTSAQKNPTAFYLCASSSWTGTGEQYFGPGTRLTVT.

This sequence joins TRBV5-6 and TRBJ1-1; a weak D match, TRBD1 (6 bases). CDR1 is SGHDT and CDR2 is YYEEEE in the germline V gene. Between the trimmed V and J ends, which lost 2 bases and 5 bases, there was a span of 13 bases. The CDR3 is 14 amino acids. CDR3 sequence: CASSLGQRGTEAFF. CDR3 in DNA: TGTGCCAGCAGCTTAGGACAGAGGGGAACTGAAGCTTTCTTT.

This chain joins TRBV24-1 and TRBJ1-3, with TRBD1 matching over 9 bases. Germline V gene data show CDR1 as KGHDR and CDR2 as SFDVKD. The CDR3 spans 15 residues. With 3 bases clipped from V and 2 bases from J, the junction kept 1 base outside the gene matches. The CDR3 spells CATSDGQGPGNTIYF. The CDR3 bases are TGTGCCACCAGTGATGGACAGGGGCCTGGAAACACCATATATTTT.

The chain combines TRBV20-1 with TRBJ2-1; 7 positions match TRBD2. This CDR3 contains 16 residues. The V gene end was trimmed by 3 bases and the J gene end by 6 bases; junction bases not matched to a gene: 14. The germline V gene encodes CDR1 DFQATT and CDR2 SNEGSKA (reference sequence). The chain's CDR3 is CSASALLAVPTNEQFF. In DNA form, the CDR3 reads TGCAGTGCTAGTGCCCTCCTAGCGGTACCTACCAATGAGCAGTTCTTC.

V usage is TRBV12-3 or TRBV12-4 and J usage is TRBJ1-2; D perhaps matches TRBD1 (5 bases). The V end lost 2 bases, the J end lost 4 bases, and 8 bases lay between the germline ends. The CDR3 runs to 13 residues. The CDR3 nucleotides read TGTGCCAGCAGTTTACGGGGGACCTATGGCTACACCTTC. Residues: CASSLRGTYGYTF.

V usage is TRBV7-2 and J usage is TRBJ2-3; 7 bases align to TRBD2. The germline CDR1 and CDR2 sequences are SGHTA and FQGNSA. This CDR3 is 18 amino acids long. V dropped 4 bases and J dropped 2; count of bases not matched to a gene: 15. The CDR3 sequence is CASSSPLGSGTFTDTQYF. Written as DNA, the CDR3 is TGTGCCAGCAGCTCTCCTCTGGGAAGCGGGACCTTCACAGATACGCAGTATTTT.

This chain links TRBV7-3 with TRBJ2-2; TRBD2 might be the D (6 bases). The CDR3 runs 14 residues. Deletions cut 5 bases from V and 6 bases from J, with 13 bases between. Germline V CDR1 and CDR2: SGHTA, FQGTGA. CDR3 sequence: CASSPTRRAGELFF. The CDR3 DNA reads TGTGCCAGCAGCCCGACTAGACGGGCCGGGGAGCTGTTTTTT.

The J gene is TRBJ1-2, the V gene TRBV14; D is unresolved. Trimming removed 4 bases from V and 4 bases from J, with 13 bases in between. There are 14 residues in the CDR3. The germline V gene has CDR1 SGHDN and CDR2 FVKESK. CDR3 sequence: CASSPTGVSYGYTF. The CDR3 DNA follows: TGTGCCAGCAGCCCGACCGGAGTAAGCTATGGCTACACCTTC.

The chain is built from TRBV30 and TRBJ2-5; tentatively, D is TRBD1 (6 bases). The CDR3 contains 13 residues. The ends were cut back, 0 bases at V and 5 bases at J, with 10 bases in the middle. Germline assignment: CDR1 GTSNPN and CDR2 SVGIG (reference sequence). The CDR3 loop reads CAWSVGTHETQYF. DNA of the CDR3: TGTGCCTGGAGTGTAGGGACACACGAGACCCAGTACTTC. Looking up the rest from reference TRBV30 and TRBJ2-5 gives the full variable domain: SQTIHQWPATLVQPVGSPLSLECTVEGTSNPNLYWYRQAAGRGLQLLFYSVGIGQISSEVPQNLSASRPQDRQFILSSKKLLLSDSGFYLCAWSVGTHETQYFGPGTRLLVL.

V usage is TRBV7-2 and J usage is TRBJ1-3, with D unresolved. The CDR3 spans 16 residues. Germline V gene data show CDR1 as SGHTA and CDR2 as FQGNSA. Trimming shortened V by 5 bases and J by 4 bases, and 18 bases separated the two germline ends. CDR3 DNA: TGTGCCAGCAGCCCTCGGGTCGCCGGAGAGGGAAACACCATATATTTT. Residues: CASSPRVAGEGNTIYF.

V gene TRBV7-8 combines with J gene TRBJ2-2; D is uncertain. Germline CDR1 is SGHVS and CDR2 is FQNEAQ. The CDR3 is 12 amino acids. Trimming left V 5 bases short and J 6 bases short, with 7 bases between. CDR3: CASSPMAGELFF. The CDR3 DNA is TGTGCCAGCAGCCCGATGGCCGGGGAGCTGTTTTTT.

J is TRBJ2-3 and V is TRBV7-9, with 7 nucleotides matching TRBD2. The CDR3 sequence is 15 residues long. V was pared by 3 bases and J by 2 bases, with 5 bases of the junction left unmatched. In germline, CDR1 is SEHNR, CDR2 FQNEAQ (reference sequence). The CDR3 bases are TGTGCCAGCAGCTTTATAGCGGGTATCACAGATACGCAGTATTTT. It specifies CASSFIAGITDTQYF. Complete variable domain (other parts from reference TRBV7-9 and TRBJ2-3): DTGVSQNPRHKITKRGQNVTFRCDPISEHNRLYWYRQTLGQGPEFLTYFQNEAQLEKSRLLSDRFSAERPKGSFSTLEIQRTEQGDSAMYLCASSFIAGITDTQYFGPGTRLTVL.

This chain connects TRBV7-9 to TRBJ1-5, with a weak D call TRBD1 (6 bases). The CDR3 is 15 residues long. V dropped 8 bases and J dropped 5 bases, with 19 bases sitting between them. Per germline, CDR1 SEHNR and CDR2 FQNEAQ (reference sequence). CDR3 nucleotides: TGTGCCAGCTCTAACTTGGGGGGCCGAGATCAGCCCCAGCATTTT. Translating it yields CASSNLGGRDQPQHF.

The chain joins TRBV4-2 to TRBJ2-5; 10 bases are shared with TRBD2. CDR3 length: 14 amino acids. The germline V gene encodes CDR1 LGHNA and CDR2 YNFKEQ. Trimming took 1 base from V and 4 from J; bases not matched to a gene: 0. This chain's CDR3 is CASSQGTSGETQYF. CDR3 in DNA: TGTGCCAGCAGCCAAGGGACTAGCGGAGAGACCCAGTACTTC.

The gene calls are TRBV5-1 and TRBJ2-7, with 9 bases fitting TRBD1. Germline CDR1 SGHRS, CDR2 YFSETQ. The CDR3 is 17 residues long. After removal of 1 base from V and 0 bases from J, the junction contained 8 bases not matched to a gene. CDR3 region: CASSLFSGTGTSYEQYF. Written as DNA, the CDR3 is TGCGCCAGCAGCTTGTTTTCCGGGACAGGGACCTCCTACGAGCAGTACTTC.